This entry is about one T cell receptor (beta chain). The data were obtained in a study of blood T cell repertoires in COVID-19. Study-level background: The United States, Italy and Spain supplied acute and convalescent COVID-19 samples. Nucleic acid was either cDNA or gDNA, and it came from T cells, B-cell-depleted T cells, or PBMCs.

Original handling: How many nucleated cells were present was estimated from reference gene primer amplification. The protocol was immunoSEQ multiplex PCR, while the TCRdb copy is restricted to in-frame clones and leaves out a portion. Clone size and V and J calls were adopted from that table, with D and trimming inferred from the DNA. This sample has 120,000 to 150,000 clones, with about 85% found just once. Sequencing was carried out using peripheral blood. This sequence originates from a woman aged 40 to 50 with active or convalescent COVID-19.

The CDR3 is CASIPDPGQIYGYTF. CDR3 sequence (DNA): TGTGCCAGCATCCCCGACCCGGGACAGATCTATGGCTACACCTTC. The gene calls are TRBV6-5 and TRBJ1-2, with 7 bases fitting TRBD1. The CDR3 runs to 15 residues. Per germline, CDR1 MNHEY and CDR2 SVGAGI. With 7 bases clipped from V and 4 bases from J, the junction kept 12 bases outside the gene matches.